This T cell receptor beta chain was documented in a study of cytomegalovirus exposure and HLA in healthy donors. Researchers ran the PCR with 60 Vbeta and 13 Jbeta primers. Here immunoSEQ multiplex PCR was the method, and the copy in TCRdb shows in-frame clones only, minus some. The sample includes approximately 100,000 clones, 55% to 75% of them seen just once. Study outcomes and limitations: Overall, approximately 150 TCR beta chains were annotated as cytomegalovirus-associated.

This clone occurred a few times. The antigen is unknown. The receptor comes from a man aged 50 to 59 in good health and CMV-seronegative. The source material was PBMCs.

The CDR3 region is CASSESAGAASPLHF. The CDR3 region has the DNA TGTGCCAGCAGTGAATCCGCAGGGGCGGCGTCACCCCTCCACTTT. The chain couples TRBV25-1 to TRBJ1-6, with D possibly matching TRBD1 (6 bases). The germline V and J ends were trimmed by 1 base and 10 bases, with 14 bases remaining between them. The CDR3 has 15 residues. Germline loops: CDR1 MGHDK, CDR2 SYGVNS. The full variable domain, in which reference TRBV25-1 and TRBJ1-6 provide the parts outside the CDR3, is EADIYQTPRYLVIGTGKKITLECSQTMGHDKMYWYQQDPGMELHLIHYSYGVNSTEKGDLSSESTVSRIRTEHFPLTLESARPSHTSQYLCASSESAGAASPLHFGNGTRLTVT.